The next 2 T cell receptor beta chains were all read from a single sample in a study of cytomegalovirus exposure and HLA in healthy donors. The PCR made use of 60 Vbeta and 13 Jbeta primers. Assay: immunoSEQ multiplex PCR; the TCRdb copy retains only in-frame clones and omits some. The sample holds fewer than 250,000 clones, around 80% seen once. The sequencing sample was made of PBMCs. The source of these receptors is a woman between 40 and 55 years old in good health and CMV-seronegative.

The CDR3 protein is CASSFQTGAYGYTF. The CDR3 DNA reads TGTGCCAGCAGCTTCCAGACAGGGGCCTATGGCTACACCTTC. V is TRBV7-2 and J is TRBJ1-2; the match to TRBD1 covers 8 bases. Germline V CDR1 and CDR2: SGHTA, FQGNSA. V shed 3 bases, J shed 4 bases, and the junction held 4 bases outside the gene matches. The CDR3 runs 14 residues. Drawing the rest from reference TRBV7-2 and TRBJ1-2, the complete variable domain is GAGVSQSPSNKVTEKGKDVELRCDPISGHTALYWYRQSLGQGLEFLIYFQGNSAPDKSGLPSDRFSAERTGGSVSTLTIQRTQQEDSAVYLCASSFQTGAYGYTFGSGTRLTVV.

The chain carries TRBV6-5 and TRBJ2-2; D unresolved. Trimming took off 5 bases at V and 1 base at J, with 8 bases between the two ends. The germline V gene encodes CDR1 MNHEY and CDR2 SVGAGI. CDR3 length: 14 amino acids. The CDR3 DNA sequence: TGTGCCAGCAGTCCCGGTGGGAACACCGGGGAGCTGTTTTTT. This codes for CASSPGGNTGELFF.